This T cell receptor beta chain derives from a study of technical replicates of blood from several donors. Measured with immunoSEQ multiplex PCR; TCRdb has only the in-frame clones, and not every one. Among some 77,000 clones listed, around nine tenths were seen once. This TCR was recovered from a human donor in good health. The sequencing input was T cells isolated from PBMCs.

The CDR3 protein is CASSFGGTDNQPQHF. CDR3 coding DNA: TGTGCCAGCAGTTTTGGAGGGACAGACAATCAGCCCCAGCATTTT. This chain links TRBV7-2 with TRBJ1-5, with 7 bases that match TRBD1. Germline lookup yields CDR1 SGHTA and CDR2 FQGNSA. V lost 6 bases, J lost 3 bases, and 8 bases stayed unmatched. The CDR3 runs to 15 residues. The whole variable domain, remainder taken from reference TRBV7-2 and TRBJ1-5, is GAGVSQSPSNKVTEKGKDVELRCDPISGHTALYWYRQSLGQGLEFLIYFQGNSAPDKSGLPSDRFSAERTGGSVSTLTIQRTQQEDSAVYLCASSFGGTDNQPQHFGDGTRLSIL.